This section outlines one T cell receptor beta chain sequence together with its context. In its sample, this clonotype was seen a few times. Its antigen is not yet known. No qualities accompany the bases; no much larger clone lies one base away. The source of the sample is a study of T cell repertoires in cytomegalovirus infection (dated by TCRdb to about 2019). Describing the broader study: Donor HLA type was relevant to the analysis, as public TCR beta signatures indicated carriage of CMV infection together with the matching HLA type.

The paper's findings and limits, for the study overall: The ex vivo response was dominated by HLA-C-restricted CMV-specific TCR beta clonotypes, which also provided the single most frequent clonotype in two of eight donors. Cumulative frequency of public TCR beta family members discriminated carriers of CMV infection plus the relevant HLA type in this cohort and an independent roughly 320-donor cohort.

The run used an Illumina HiSeq 1500. TCRdb took the public reads, trimmed them with fastp at Q25, ran MiXCR for clone calling and kept in-frame beta chains. Records with the same CDR3 protein are collapsed into one entry carrying the most frequent genes and DNA. This sample is represented by around 490,000 distinct CDR3 sequences; less than 30% of them were singletons. Jointly, the top ten make up approximately 13% of the sample. V is cut back by 5 bases and J by 12 bases, with 8 bases in the junction unmatched. Reading from cysteine to phenylalanine, the CDR3 counts 15 amino acids. The retained sequence is limited to the CDR3, 45 bases, with the frame set at the first base. Taken from the germline V gene, the CDR1 and CDR2 loops are MDHEN and SYDVKM.

This receptor was identified in a human donor in good health (CMV status not recorded). Some clones in this sample may be carry-over from other donors' samples. The V and J genes are TRBV28 and TRBJ2-1, with 15 junctional bases fitting TRBD2. Sequenced sample: PBMCs. The sequenced DNA is TGTGCCAGCAGTGTCGGGACTAGCGGGAGGTCTACGCAGTTCTTC. Translation gives CASSVGTSGRSTQFF.